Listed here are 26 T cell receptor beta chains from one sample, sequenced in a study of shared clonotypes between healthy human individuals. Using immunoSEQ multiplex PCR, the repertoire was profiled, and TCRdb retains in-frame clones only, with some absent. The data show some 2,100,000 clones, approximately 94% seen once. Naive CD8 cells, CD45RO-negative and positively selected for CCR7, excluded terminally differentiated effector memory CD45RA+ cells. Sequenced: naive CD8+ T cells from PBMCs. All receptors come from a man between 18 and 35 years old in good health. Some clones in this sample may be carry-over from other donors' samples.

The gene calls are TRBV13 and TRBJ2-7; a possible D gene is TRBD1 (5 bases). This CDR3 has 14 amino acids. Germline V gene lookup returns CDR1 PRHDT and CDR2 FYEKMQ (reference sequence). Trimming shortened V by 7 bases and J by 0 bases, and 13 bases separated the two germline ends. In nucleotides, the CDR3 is TGTGCCAGCACGATGGGGCGGAGCTCCTACGAGCAGTACTTC. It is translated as CASTMGRSSYEQYF. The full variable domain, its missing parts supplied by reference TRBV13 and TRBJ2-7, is AAGVIQSPRHLIKEKRETATLKCYPIPRHDTVYWYQQGPGQDPQFLISFYEKMQSDKGSIPDRFSAQQFSDYHSELNMSSLELGDSALYFCASTMGRSSYEQYFGPGTRLTVT.

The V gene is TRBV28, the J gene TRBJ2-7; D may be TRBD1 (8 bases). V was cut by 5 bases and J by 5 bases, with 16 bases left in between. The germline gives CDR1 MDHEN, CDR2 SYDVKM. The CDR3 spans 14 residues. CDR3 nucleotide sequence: TGTGCCAGCAGTCAGACAGGGGACTATCACGAGCAGTACTTC. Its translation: CASSQTGDYHEQYF.

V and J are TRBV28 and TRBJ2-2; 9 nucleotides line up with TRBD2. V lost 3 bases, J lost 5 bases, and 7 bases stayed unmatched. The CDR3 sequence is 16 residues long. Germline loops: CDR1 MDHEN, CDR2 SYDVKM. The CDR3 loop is CASSFLGLAGTGELFF. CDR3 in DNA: TGTGCCAGCAGTTTTCTGGGCCTAGCGGGAACCGGGGAGCTGTTTTTT.

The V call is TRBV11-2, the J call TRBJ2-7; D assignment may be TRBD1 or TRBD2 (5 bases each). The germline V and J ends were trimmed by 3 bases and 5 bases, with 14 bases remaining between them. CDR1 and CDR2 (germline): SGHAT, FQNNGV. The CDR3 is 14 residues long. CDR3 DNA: TGTGCCAGCAGCTTGTTGGGGGAGAGGGACGAGCAGTACTTC. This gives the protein CASSLLGERDEQYF.

Here the CDR3 DNA reads TGTGCCAGTAGCCCCTCCTCGGCGGCGGGACCTTACAATGAGCAGTTCTTC. Protein product: CASSPSSAAGPYNEQFF. The genes are TRBV19 and TRBJ2-1, with D tentatively TRBD2 (6 bases). Germline V gene sequence: CDR1 LNHDA, CDR2 SQIVND (reference sequence). V shed 6 bases and J shed 4 bases, with 22 bases lying between them. This CDR3 region has 17 residues.

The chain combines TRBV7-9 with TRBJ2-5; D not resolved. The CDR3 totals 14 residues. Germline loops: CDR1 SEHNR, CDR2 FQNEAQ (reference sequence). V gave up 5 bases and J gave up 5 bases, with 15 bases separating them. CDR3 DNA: TGTGCCAGCAGCACTTCGAGTGTCCGGGAGACCCAGTACTTC. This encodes CASSTSSVRETQYF.

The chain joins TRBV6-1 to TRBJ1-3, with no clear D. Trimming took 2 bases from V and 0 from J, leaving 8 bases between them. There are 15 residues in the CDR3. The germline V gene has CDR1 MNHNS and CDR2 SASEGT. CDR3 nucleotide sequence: TGTGCCAGCAGTGAAAATTTCAGCTCTGGAAACACCATATATTTT. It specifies CASSENFSSGNTIYF.

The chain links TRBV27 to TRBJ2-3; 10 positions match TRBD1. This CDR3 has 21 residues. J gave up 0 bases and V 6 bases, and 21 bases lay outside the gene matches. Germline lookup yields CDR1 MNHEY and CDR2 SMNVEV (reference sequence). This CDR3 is CASRTLRTGGVYYGSTDTQYF. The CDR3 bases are TGTGCCAGCAGAACTTTACGGACAGGGGGAGTCTATTACGGTAGCACAGATACGCAGTATTTT.

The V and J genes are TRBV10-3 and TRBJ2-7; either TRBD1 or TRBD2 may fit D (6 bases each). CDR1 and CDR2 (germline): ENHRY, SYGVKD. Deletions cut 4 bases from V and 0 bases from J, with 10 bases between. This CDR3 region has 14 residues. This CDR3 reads CAISVRGRSYEQYF. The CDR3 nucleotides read TGTGCCATCAGTGTACGGGGGCGCTCCTACGAGCAGTACTTC.

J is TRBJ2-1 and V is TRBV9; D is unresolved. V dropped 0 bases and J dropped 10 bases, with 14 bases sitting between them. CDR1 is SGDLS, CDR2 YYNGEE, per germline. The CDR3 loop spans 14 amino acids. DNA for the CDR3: TGTGCCAGCAGCGTAGAGGCTAACTTTGGCGAGCAGTTCTTC. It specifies CASSVEANFGEQFF.

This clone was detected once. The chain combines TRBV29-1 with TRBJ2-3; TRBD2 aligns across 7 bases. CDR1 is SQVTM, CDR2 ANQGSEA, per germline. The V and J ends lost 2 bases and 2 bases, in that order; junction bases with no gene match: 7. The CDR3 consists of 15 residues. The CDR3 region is CSVERSGLYTDTQYF. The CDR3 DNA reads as TGCAGCGTTGAACGTAGCGGGCTATACACAGATACGCAGTATTTT.

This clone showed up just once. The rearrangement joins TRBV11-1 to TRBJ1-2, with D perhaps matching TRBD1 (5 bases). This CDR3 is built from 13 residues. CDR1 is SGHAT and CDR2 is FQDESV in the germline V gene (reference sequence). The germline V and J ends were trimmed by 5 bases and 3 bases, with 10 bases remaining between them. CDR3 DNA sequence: TGTGCCAGCAGCCGCGGGACGGACTATGGCTACACCTTC. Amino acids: CASSRGTDYGYTF.

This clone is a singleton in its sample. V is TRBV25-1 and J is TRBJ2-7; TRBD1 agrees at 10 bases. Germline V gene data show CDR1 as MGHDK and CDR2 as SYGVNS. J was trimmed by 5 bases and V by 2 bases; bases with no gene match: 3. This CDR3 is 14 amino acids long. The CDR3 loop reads CASSERTGGDEQYF. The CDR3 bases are TGTGCCAGCAGTGAACGGACAGGGGGGGACGAGCAGTACTTC.

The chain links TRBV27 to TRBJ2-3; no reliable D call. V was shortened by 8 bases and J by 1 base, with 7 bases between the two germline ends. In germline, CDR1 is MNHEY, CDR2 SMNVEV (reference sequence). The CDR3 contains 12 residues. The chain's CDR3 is CASRLGTDTQYF. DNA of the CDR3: TGTGCCAGCCGCCTCGGCACAGATACGCAGTATTTT.

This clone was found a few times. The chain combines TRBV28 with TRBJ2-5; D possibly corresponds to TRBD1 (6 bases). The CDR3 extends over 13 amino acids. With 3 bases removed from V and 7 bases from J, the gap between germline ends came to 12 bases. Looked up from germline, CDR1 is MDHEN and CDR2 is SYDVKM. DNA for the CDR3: TGTGCCAGCAGTTTCAAGGACAGTGGGACCCAGTACTTC. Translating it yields CASSFKDSGTQYF.

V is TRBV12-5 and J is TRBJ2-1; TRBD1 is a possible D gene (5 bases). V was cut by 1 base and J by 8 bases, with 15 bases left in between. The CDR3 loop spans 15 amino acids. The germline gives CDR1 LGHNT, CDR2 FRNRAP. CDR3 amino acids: CASGLAVGASYEQFF. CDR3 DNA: TGTGCTAGTGGTTTGGCCGTAGGGGCCTCCTATGAGCAGTTCTTC.

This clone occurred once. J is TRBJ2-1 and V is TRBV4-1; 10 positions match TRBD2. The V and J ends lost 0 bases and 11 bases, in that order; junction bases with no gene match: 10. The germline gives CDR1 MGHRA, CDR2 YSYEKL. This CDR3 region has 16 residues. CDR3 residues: CASSQDFASGSIQQFF. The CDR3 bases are TGCGCCAGCAGCCAAGATTTCGCTAGCGGGAGCATACAGCAGTTCTTC.

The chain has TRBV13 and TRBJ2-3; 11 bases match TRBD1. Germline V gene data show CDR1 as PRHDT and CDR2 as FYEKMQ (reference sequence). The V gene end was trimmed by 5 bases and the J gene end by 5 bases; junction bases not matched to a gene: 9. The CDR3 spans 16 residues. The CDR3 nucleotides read TGTGCCAGCAGCCTGACCGGGACAGGGGGGATAGATACGCAGTATTTT. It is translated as CASSLTGTGGIDTQYF.

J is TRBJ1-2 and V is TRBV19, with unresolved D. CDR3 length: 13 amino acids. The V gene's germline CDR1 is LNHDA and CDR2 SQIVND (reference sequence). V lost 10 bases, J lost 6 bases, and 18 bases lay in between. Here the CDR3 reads CATNSGILHGYTF. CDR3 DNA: TGTGCCACAAATAGCGGGATTTTGCATGGCTACACCTTC.

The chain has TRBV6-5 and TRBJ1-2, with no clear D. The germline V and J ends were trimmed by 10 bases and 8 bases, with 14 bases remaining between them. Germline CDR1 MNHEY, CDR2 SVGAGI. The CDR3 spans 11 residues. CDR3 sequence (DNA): TGTGCCACCATGGTAGGGAGCGGCTACACCTTC. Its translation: CATMVGSGYTF.

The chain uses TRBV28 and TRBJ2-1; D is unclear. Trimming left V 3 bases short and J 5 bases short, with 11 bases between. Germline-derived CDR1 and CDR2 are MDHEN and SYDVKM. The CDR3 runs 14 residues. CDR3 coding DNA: TGTGCCAGCAGTTTGGCTGGAGAGCACAATGAGCAGTTCTTC. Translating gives CASSLAGEHNEQFF.

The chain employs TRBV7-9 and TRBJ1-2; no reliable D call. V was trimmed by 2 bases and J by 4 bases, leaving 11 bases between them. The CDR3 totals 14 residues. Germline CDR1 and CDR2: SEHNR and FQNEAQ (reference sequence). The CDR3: CASSLNQQPYGYTF. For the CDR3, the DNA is TGTGCCAGCAGCTTAAATCAACAGCCCTATGGCTACACCTTC.

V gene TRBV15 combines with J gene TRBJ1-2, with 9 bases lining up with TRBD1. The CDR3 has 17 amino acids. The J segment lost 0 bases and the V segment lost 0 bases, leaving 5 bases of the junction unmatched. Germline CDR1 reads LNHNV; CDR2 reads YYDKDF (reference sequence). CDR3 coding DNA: TGTGCCACCAGCAGAGATGGACAGGGGCAAGCTAACTATGGCTACACCTTC. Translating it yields CATSRDGQGQANYGYTF.

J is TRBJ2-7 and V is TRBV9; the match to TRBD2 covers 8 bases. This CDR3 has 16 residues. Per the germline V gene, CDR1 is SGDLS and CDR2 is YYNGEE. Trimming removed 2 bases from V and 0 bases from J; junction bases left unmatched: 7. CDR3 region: CASSVRDSGNSYEQYF. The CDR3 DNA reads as TGTGCCAGCAGCGTTCGGGATAGCGGGAACTCCTACGAGCAGTACTTC.

Here the CDR3 reads CASSLVKGLAGNTDTQYF. The CDR3 nucleotides read TGTGCCAGCAGCTTAGTAAAAGGACTAGCGGGGAACACAGATACGCAGTATTTT. The gene calls are TRBV7-8 and TRBJ2-3; 12 nucleotides match TRBD2. CDR3 length: 18 residues. Per the germline V gene, CDR1 is SGHVS and CDR2 is FQNEAQ. The trim removed 1 base at V and 2 bases at J, leaving 7 bases unmatched.

The CDR3 nucleotides are TGTGCCAGCAGCTTTGCGGGGCACACTGAAGCTTTCTTT. Residues: CASSFAGHTEAFF. This chain uses TRBV7-9 with TRBJ1-1; possible D gene TRBD1, 5 bases. The V end lost 3 bases, the J end lost 3 bases, and 8 bases lay between the germline ends. Germline loops: CDR1 SEHNR, CDR2 FQNEAQ (reference sequence). This CDR3 comprises 13 residues.